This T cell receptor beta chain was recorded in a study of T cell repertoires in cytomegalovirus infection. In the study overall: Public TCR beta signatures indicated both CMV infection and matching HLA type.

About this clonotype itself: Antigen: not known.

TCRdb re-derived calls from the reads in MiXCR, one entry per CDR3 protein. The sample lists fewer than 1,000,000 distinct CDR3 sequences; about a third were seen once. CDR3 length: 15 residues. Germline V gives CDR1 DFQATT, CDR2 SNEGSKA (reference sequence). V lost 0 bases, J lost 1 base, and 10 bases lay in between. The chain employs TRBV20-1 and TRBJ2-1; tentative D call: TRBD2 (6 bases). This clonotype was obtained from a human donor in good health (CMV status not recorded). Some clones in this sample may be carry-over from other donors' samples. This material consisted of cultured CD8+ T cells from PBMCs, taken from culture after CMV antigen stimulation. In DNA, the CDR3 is TGCAGTGCTAGAGAGGGGCGGGGATCCTACAATGAGCAGTTCTTC. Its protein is CSAREGRGSYNEQFF.